Presented here are 6 T cell receptor beta chains from one specimen sequenced in a study of T-cell reconstitution after alpha-beta-depleted transplantation in children. The authors prepared the TCRbeta library with unique molecular identifiers. TCRdb independently ran MiXCR on the PCR reads; one entry per CDR3 protein. The repertoire has some 550,000 distinct CDR3 sequences, roughly 23% of them found once; the top ten carry roughly 15%. The sequencing used PBMCs, mostly from graft donor cells, collected 360 days after TCRalphabeta/CD19-depleted stem cell transplant. The receptors stem from a boy less than two years old who had a stem cell transplant for acute myeloid leukemia, so the T cells may come from the graft donor.

This clonotype has a count of ten or more. The chain is built from TRBV5-1 and TRBJ2-1; D may be TRBD1 (6 bases). CDR3 length: 14 amino acids. Trimming removed 4 bases at V and 6 bases at J, with 14 bases between. Germline V lookup: CDR1 SGHRS, CDR2 YFSETQ. This CDR3 reads CASSAYGTINEQFF. The CDR3 coding sequence is TGCGCCAGCAGCGCTTACGGGACAATCAATGAGCAGTTCTTC.

In this sample, this clonotype turned up many times. The V gene is TRBV4-3, the J gene TRBJ1-3; D not certain. The germline CDR1 and CDR2 sequences are LGHNA and YSLEER. This CDR3 region has 16 residues. Trimming shortened V by 0 bases and J by 2 bases, and 11 bases separated the two germline ends. The CDR3 region is CASSQEDRRTGNTIYF. The CDR3 DNA sequence: TGCGCCAGCAGCCAAGAGGATCGGAGAACTGGAAACACCATATATTTT.

V is TRBV4-3 and J is TRBJ2-2; unclear D gene. Trimming stripped 0 bases from V and 7 bases from J, with 12 bases between. The germline V gene has CDR1 LGHNA and CDR2 YSLEER. The CDR3 spans 15 residues. The CDR3: CASSQDSPDHGELFF. As DNA, the CDR3 is TGCGCCAGCAGCCAAGATTCGCCAGATCACGGGGAGCTGTTTTTT.

This clonotype was seen ten or more times. The chain couples TRBV20-1 to TRBJ2-2, with D unclear. Trimming left V 0 bases short and J 0 bases short, with 17 bases between. This CDR3 has 18 amino acids. Looked up from germline, CDR1 is DFQATT and CDR2 is SNEGSKA (reference sequence). In DNA form, the CDR3 reads TGCAGTGCTAGAGATGGGGTAGGCTCCCGATCGAACACCGGGGAGCTGTTTTTT. This encodes CSARDGVGSRSNTGELFF.

The rearrangement links TRBV6-1 to TRBJ2-2, with D uncertain. Per germline, CDR1 MNHNS and CDR2 SASEGT. CDR3 length: 14 residues. Between the trimmed V and J ends, which lost 1 base and 4 bases, there was a span of 7 bases. The CDR3 coding sequence is TGTGCCAGCAGTGAAGTCCGGATCACCGGGGAGCTGTTTTTT. Translating it yields CASSEVRITGELFF.

There are a few counts of this clonotype. The rearrangement joins TRBV20-1 to TRBJ2-7, with 9 bases fitting TRBD1. This CDR3 comprises 14 residues. Germline assignment: CDR1 DFQATT and CDR2 SNEGSKA (reference sequence). V dropped 3 bases and J dropped 0; count of bases not matched to a gene: 3. CDR3 loop: CSARPTGGSYEQYV. DNA for the CDR3: TGCAGTGCTAGGCCGACAGGGGGCTCCTACGAGCAGTACGTC.